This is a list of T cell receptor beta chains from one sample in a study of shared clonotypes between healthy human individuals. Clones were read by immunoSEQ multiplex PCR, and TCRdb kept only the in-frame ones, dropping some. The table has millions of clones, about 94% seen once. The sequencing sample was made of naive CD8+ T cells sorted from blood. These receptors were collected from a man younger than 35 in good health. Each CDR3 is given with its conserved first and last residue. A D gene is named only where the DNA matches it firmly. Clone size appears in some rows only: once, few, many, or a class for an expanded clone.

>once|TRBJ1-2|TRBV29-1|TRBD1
CSVDRWTGASPNYGYTF
TGCAGCGTTGATCGTTGGACAGGGGCCAGCCCTAACTATGGCTACACCTTC
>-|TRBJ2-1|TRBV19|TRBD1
CASSIWTGNINEQFF
TGTGCCAGTAGTATTTGGACAGGGAACATCAATGAGCAGTTCTTC
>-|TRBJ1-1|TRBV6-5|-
CASSYGDLGQSFF
TGTGCCAGCAGTTACGGGGACTTGGGGCAGTCTTTCTTT
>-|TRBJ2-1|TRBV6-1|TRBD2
CASTPGTSGRNEQFF
TGTGCCAGCACCCCGGGGACTAGCGGGAGAAATGAGCAGTTCTTC
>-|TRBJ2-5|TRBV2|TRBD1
CASSVTDRENETQYF
TGTGCCAGCAGTGTCACGGACAGGGAGAACGAGACCCAGTACTTC
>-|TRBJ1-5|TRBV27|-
CASSSGLVPSQPQHF
TGTGCCAGCAGTTCAGGGTTGGTCCCTAGTCAGCCCCAGCATTTT
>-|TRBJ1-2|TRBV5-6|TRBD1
CASCLQGAVGYTF
TGTGCCAGCTGCCTTCAGGGGGCGGTGGGCTACACCTTC
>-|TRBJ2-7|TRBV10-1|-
CASSDHRAGYPEQYF
TGCGCCAGCAGTGACCACCGGGCGGGCTACCCCGAGCAGTACTTC
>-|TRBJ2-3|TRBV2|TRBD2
CASTLFGGGAADTQYF
TGTGCCAGCACTCTATTTGGCGGGGGGGCGGCAGATACGCAGTATTTT
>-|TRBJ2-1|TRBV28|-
CASSISALPLYNEQFF
TGTGCCAGCAGCATTAGCGCCCTCCCTCTCTACAATGAGCAGTTCTTC
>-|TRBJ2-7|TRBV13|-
CASSWDRGEQYF
TGTGCCAGCAGCTGGGATCGGGGAGAGCAGTACTTC
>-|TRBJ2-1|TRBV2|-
CASSMRHSYNEQFF
TGTGCCAGCAGTATGAGACACTCCTACAATGAGCAGTTCTTC
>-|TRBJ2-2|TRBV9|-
CASSPGTNTGELFF
TGTGCCAGCAGCCCAGGGACTAACACCGGGGAGCTGTTTTTT
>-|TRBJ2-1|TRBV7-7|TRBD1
CASSPHQGDEQFF
TGTGCTAGCAGCCCACACCAGGGGGATGAGCAGTTCTTC
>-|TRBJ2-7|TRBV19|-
CASSIRGIPSYEQYF
TGTGCCAGTAGTATTCGGGGCATACCCAGTTACGAGCAGTACTTC
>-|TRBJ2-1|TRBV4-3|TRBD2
CASSHSAGGPRNEQFF
TGCGCCAGCAGCCACTCAGCGGGAGGGCCTCGGAATGAGCAGTTCTTC
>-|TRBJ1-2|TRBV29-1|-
CSAHRRPYGYTF
TGCAGCGCACACAGGAGACCCTATGGCTACACCTTC
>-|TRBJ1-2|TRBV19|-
CASSTPFQGGYTF
TGTGCCAGTAGTACCCCCTTTCAGGGAGGCTACACCTTC
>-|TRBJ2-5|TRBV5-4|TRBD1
CASSPRTGETQYF
TGTGCCAGCAGCCCACGGACAGGGGAGACCCAGTACTTC
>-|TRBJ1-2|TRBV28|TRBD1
CASSFPLQGYGYTF
TGTGCCAGCAGTTTCCCCCTACAGGGGTATGGCTACACCTTC
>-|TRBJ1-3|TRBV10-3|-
CAISESYSGNTIYF
TGTGCCATCAGTGAAAGTTACTCTGGAAACACCATATATTTT
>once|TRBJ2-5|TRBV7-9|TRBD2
CASSGEREGETQYF
TGTGCCAGCAGCGGCGAGCGGGAGGGAGAGACCCAGTACTTC
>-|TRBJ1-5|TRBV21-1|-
CASSKGGRGPQHF
TGTGCCAGCAGCAAAGGGGGTAGGGGGCCCCAGCATTTT
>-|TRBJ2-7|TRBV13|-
CASSFADGSSYEQYF
TGTGCCAGCAGCTTCGCAGACGGCAGCTCCTACGAGCAGTACTTC
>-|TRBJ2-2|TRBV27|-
CASSSRSEGELFF
TGTGCCAGCAGTTCCCGTAGCGAGGGGGAGCTGTTTTTT
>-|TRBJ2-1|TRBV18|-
CASSPLEELAYNEQFF
TGTGCCAGCTCACCGCTTGAGGAACTAGCCTACAATGAGCAGTTCTTC
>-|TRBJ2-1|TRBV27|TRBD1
CASSWGTGLYNEQFF
TGTGCCAGCAGTTGGGGGACAGGACTATACAATGAGCAGTTCTTC
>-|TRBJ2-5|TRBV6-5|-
CASSPLGETGETQYF
TGTGCCAGCAGCCCCCTAGGTGAAACAGGGGAGACCCAGTACTTC
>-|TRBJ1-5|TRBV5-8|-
CASSLDPQPGWPQHF
TGTGCCAGCAGCTTGGACCCCCAACCGGGTTGGCCCCAGCATTTT
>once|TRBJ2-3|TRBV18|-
CASSPDAALSTDTQYF
TGTGCCAGCTCACCAGACGCGGCTCTTAGCACAGATACGCAGTATTTT
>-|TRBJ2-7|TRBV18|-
CASSPYTSYEQYF
TGTGCCAGCTCACCTTACACCTCCTACGAGCAGTACTTC
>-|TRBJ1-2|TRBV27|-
CASRNLTGYIHGYTF
TGTGCCAGCAGAAATCTCACAGGGTATATTCATGGCTACACCTTC
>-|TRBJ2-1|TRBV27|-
CASSLAGLDEQFF
TGTGCCAGCAGTTTAGCAGGATTGGATGAGCAGTTCTTC
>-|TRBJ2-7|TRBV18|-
CASSPGYGSSYEQYF
TGTGCCAGCTCACCGGGGTACGGGAGCTCCTACGAGCAGTACTTC
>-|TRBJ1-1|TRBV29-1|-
CSVAGTPNTEAFF
TGCAGCGTGGCCGGGACACCGAACACTGAAGCTTTCTTT
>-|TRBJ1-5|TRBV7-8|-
CASSLGFIGGGGNQPQHF
TGTGCCAGCAGCTTAGGGTTTATAGGGGGAGGGGGCAATCAGCCCCAGCATTTT
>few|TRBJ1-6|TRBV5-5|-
CASSLEVGTYNSPLHF
TGTGCCAGCAGCTTGGAGGTGGGCACCTATAATTCACCCCTCCACTTT
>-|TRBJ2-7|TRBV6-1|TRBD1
CASSDWTGGYEQYF
TGTGCCAGCAGTGACTGGACAGGGGGGTACGAGCAGTACTTC
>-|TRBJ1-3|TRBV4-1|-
CASSSQTSGNTIYF
TGCGCCAGCAGCAGCCAGACATCTGGAAACACCATATATTTT
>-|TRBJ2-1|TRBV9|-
CASSVGGEYNEQFF
TGTGCCAGCAGCGTTGGGGGCGAGTACAATGAGCAGTTCTTC
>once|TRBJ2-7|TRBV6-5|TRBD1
CASSYSGTGGEQYF
TGTGCCAGCAGTTACTCGGGGACAGGGGGCGAGCAGTACTTC
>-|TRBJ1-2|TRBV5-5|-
CASSLEGKDIIYGYTF
TGTGCCAGCAGCTTGGAAGGCAAGGACATCATTTATGGCTACACCTTC
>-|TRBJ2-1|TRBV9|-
CASSSNRATSNNEQFF
TGTGCCAGCAGCTCTAATCGGGCCACATCCAACAATGAGCAGTTCTTC
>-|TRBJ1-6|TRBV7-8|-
CASSLVGDPFYNSPLHF
TGTGCCAGCAGCTTAGTCGGGGACCCTTTCTATAATTCACCCCTCCACTTT
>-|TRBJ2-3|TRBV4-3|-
CASSQEEWGTSTDTQYF
TGCGCCAGCAGCCAAGAGGAGTGGGGGACAAGCACAGATACGCAGTATTTT
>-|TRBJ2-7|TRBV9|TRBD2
CASSPRGGYEQYF
TGTGCCAGCAGCCCCCGCGGGGGCTACGAGCAGTACTTC
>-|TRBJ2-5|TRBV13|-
CASSSRVTGQETQYF
TGTGCCAGCAGCTCCAGGGTAACCGGGCAAGAGACCCAGTACTTC
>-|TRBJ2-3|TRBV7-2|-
CASSFFGSSTDTQYF
TGTGCCAGCAGCTTTTTCGGGTCTAGCACAGATACGCAGTATTTT
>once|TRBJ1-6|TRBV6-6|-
CASSYGNSPLHF
TGTGCCAGCAGTTACGGAAATTCACCCCTCCACTTT
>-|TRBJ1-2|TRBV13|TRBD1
CASSSMTGANYGYTF
TGTGCCAGCAGCTCCATGACAGGGGCGAACTATGGCTACACCTTC
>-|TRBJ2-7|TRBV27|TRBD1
CASRSPGQGSYEQYF
TGTGCCAGCAGATCGCCGGGACAGGGGTCCTACGAGCAGTACTTC